This T cell receptor beta chain was captured in a study of metastatic and nonmetastatic thyroid tumors. Study at large: It was across blood and tumor or nodule tissue from malignant and benign thyroid patients that repertoires were compared. Overall study results and limits: Malignant tumors reportedly showed significantly higher TCR beta diversity than benign nodules in both blood and tumor.

In the authors' methods: In papillary thyroid cancer, a distant-metastasis classifier was built using CDR3 differences across clinicopathological groups. TCRdb re-clonotyped the PCR reads via MiXCR. Here the V and J calls rest on TCRdb's processing, not on the authors' analysis. Of 25,000 to 40,000 clones in the sample, about 15% are singletons; the top ten hold approximately 5%. Patients were all untreated before their thyroid surgery. Germline-derived CDR1 and CDR2 are DFQATT and SNEGSKA (reference sequence). V lost 5 bases and J lost 8; bases outside the gene matches: 14. This CDR3 has 14 amino acids. This clone was counted many times. Its target is unknown.

Material: blood. The sequence was obtained from a female donor with papillary thyroid cancer or a benign thyroid nodule (not recorded which). Some clones in this sample may be carry-over from other donors' samples. The V and J genes are TRBV20-1 and TRBJ1-2; 7 positions agree with TRBD1. The CDR3 region is CSAADRATPEGYTF. Written as DNA, the CDR3 is TGCAGTGCTGCCGACAGGGCCACTCCGGAGGGCTACACCTTC.